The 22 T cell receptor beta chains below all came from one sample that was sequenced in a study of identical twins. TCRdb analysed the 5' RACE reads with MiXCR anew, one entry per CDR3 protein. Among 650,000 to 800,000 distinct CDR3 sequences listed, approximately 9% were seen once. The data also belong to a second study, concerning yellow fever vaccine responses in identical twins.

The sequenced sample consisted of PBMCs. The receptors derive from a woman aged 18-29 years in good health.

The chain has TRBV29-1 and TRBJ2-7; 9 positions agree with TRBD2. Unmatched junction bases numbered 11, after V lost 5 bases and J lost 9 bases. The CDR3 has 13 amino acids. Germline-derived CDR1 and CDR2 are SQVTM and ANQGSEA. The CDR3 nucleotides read TGCAGCGTTCACACCTCGGGACTAGCTGGGCAGTACTTC. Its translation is CSVHTSGLAGQYF.

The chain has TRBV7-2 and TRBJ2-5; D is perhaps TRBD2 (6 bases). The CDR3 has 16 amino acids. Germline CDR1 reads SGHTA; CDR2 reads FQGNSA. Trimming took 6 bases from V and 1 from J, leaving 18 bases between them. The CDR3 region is CASRLQPGAVQETQYF. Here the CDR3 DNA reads TGTGCCAGCAGGCTACAGCCGGGAGCGGTCCAAGAGACCCAGTACTTC. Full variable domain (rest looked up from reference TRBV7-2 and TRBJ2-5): GAGVSQSPSNKVTEKGKDVELRCDPISGHTALYWYRQSLGQGLEFLIYFQGNSAPDKSGLPSDRFSAERTGGSVSTLTIQRTQQEDSAVYLCASRLQPGAVQETQYFGPGTRLLVL.

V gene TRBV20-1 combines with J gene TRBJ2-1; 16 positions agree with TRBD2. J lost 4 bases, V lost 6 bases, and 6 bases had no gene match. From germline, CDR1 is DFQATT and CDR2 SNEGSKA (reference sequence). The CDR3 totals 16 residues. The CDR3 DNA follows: TGCAGTGCCCCTGGGACTAGCGGGAGGGATTACAATGAGCAGTTCTTC. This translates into CSAPGTSGRDYNEQFF.

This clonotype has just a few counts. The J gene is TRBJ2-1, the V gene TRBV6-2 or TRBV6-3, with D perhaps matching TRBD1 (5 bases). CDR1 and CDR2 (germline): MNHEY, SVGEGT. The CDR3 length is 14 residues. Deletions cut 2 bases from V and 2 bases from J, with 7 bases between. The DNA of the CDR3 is TGTGCCAGCAGTTACCTAGGGGCCTACAATGAGCAGTTCTTC. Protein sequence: CASSYLGAYNEQFF.

The CDR3 is CASRGDRGPGQPQHF. In DNA form, the CDR3 reads TGTGCCAGCAGAGGAGACAGGGGGCCGGGGCAGCCCCAGCATTTT. The chain has TRBV28 and TRBJ1-5; 10 bases map to TRBD1. This CDR3 spans 15 amino acids. V dropped 6 bases and J dropped 7; count of bases not matched to a gene: 9. Germline values: CDR1 MDHEN, CDR2 SYDVKM. The full variable domain, with the rest looked up from reference TRBV28 and TRBJ1-5, is DVKVTQSSRYLVKRTGEKVFLECVQDMDHENMFWYRQDPGLGLRLIYFSYDVKMKEKGDIPEGYSVSREKKERFSLILESASTNQTSMYLCASRGDRGPGQPQHFGDGTRLSIL.

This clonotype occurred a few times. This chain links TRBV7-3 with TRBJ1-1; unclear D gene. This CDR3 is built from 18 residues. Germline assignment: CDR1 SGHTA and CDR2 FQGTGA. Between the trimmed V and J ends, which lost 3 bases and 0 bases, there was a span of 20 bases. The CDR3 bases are TGTGCCAGCAGCTTCCCCGCCAGGTTGGGGAGGATGAACACTGAAGCTTTCTTT. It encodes CASSFPARLGRMNTEAFF.

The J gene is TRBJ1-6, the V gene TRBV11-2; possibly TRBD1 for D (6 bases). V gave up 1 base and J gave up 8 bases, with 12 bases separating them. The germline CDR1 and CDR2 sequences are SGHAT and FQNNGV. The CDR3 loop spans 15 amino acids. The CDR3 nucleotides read TGTGCCAGCAGCTTAGTGCAGGGGTTGGATTCACCCCTCCACTTT. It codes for CASSLVQGLDSPLHF. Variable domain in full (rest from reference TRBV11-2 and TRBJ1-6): EAGVAQSPRYKIIEKRQSVAFWCNPISGHATLYWYQQILGQGPKLLIQFQNNGVVDDSQLPKDRFSAERLKGVDSTLKIQPAKLEDSAVYLCASSLVQGLDSPLHFGNGTRLTVT.

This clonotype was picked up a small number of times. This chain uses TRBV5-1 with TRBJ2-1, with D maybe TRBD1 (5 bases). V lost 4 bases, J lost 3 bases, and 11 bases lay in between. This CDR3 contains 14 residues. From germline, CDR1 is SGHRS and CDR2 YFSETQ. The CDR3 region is CASSLDNSYNEQFF. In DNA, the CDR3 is TGCGCCAGCAGCCTGGACAATAGCTACAATGAGCAGTTCTTC.

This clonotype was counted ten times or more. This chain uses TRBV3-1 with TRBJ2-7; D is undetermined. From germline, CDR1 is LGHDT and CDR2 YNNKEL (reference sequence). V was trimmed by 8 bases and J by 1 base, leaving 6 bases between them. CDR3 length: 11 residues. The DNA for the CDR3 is TGTGCCAGCGGACGGTCCTACGAGCAGTACTTC. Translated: CASGRSYEQYF.

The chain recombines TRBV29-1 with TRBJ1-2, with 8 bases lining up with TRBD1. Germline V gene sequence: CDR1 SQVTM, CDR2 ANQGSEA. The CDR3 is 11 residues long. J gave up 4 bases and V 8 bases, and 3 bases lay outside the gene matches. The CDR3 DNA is TGCAGCACACAGGGGGGCTATGGCTACACCTTC. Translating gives CSTQGGYGYTF.

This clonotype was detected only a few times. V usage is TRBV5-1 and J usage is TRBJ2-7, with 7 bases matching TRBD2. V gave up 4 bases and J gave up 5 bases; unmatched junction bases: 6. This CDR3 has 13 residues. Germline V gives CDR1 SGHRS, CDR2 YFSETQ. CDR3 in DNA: TGCGCCAGCAGCCCAGGACTAGAGGACGAGCAGTACTTC. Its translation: CASSPGLEDEQYF.

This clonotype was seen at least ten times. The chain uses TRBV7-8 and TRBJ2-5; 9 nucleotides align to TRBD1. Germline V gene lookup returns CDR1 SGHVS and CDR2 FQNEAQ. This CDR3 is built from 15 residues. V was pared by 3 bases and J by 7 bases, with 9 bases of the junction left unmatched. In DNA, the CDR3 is TGTGCCAGCAGCTTGGAGGACAGGGGAGGAGGGACCCAGTACTTC. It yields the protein CASSLEDRGGGTQYF.

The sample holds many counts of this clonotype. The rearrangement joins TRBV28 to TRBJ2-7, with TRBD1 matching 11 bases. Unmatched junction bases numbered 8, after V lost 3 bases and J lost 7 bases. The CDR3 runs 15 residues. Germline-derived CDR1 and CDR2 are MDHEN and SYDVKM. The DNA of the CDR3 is TGTGCCAGCAGTTTCCGGGACAGGGGGTTTCGAGAGCAGTACTTC. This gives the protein CASSFRDRGFREQYF.

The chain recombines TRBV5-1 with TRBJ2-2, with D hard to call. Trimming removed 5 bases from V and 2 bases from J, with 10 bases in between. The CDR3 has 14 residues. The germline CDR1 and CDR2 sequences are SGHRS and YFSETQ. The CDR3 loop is CASRSTRNTGELFF. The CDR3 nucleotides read TGCGCCAGCAGATCAACCAGAAACACCGGGGAGCTGTTTTTT.

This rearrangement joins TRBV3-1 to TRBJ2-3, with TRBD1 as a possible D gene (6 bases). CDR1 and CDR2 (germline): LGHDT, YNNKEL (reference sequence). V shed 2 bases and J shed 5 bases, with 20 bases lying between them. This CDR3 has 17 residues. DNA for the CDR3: TGTGCCAGCAGCCAATTGAGGGGGAGCGGCAGGGGAGATACGCAGTATTTT. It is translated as CASSQLRGSGRGDTQYF.

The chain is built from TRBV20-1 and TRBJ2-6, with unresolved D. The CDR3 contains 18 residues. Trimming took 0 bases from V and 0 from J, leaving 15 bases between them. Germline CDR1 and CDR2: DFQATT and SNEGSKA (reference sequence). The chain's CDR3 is CSARDVGKFPSGANVLTF. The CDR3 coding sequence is TGCAGTGCTAGAGATGTAGGCAAATTCCCCTCTGGGGCCAACGTCCTGACTTTC.

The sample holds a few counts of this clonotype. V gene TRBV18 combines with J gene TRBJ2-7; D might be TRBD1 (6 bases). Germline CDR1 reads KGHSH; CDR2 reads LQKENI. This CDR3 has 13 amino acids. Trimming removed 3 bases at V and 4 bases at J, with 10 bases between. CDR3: CASSPQGFYEQYF. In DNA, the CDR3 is TGTGCCAGCTCACCTCAGGGGTTTTACGAGCAGTACTTC.

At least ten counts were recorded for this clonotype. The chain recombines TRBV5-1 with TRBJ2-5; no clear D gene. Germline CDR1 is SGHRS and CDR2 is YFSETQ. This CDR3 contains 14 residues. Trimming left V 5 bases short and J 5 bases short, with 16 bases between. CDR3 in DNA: TGCGCCAGCAGGAATGATCAGACGGGCGAGACCCAGTACTTC. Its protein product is CASRNDQTGETQYF.

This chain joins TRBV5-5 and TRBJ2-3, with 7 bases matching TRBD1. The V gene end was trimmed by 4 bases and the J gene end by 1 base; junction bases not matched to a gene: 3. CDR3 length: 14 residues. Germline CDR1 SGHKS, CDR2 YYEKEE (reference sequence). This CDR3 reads CASSMGQRTDTQYF. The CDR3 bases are TGTGCCAGCAGCATGGGACAGCGCACAGATACGCAGTATTTT.

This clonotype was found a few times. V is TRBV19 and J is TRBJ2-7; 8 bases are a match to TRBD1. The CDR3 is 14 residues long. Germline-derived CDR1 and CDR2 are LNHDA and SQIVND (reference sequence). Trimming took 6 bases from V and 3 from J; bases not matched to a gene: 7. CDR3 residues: CASRPTGEGYEQYF. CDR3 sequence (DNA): TGTGCCAGTAGACCGACAGGGGAAGGCTACGAGCAGTACTTC.

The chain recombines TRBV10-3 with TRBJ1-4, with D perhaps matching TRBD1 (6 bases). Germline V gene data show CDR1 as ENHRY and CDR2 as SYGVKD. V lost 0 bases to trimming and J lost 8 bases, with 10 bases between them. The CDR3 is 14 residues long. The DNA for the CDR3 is TGTGCCATCAGTGAGTCGGGCCAGGGGGAAAAACTGTTTTTT. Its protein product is CAISESGQGEKLFF.

In DNA form, the CDR3 reads TGCAGTGCTAAACTCGCGGCTAGACCCCAAGAGACCCAGTACTTC. This encodes CSAKLAARPQETQYF. The rearrangement uses TRBV20-1 and TRBJ2-5; no definite D call. CDR1 and CDR2 from the germline V gene are DFQATT and SNEGSKA (reference sequence). This CDR3 has 15 amino acids. V was shortened by 4 bases and J by 1 base, with 16 bases between the two germline ends.